The TCR beta chain under discussion was sequenced for a study of glioma-infiltrating T cells after dendritic cell vaccination. Time point given: after dendritic cell vaccination, including at tumor progression/relapse. Only patients with spare fresh-frozen tumor and over two years of follow-up were included. The immunoSEQ assay amplified TCRB CDR3 from up to roughly 2 ug DNA. Data came from immunoSEQ multiplex PCR; TCRdb stores just in-frame clones and leaves some out. This sample has 90,000 to 140,000 clones, with 90% found just once. Germline loops: CDR1 SGDLS, CDR2 YYNGEE. This CDR3 has 16 residues. The V and J ends lost 4 bases and 1 base, in that order; junction bases with no gene match: 5. Findings and limits, study-wide: Higher TCR clonality did not directly relate to longer survival.

About this clone itself: Its antigen is not known.

This sample comprised blood, obtained after dendritic cell vaccination. This sequence was found in a human donor with glioblastoma. This chain connects TRBV9 to TRBJ2-2, with 9 bases matching TRBD2. DNA of the CDR3: TGTGCCAGCAGCTTCGATAGCGGGAGGAACACCGGGGAGCTGTTTTTT. Amino acid sequence: CASSFDSGRNTGELFF.